This TCR beta chain was sequenced during a study of PD-1 blockade in classical Hodgkin lymphoma. This table comes from immunoSEQ multiplex PCR, and its TCRdb copy is limited to in-frame clones, with some not included. The sample includes 70,000 or so clones, roughly 92% of them seen just once. Time point meaning: newly diagnosed, previously untreated cHL patient sample. Newly diagnosed classical Hodgkin lymphoma PBMCs, still untreated, provided the comparison samples. Study-wide findings and caveats: The authors have not defined what causes the repertoire differences, possibly disease activity or prior therapy. Newly diagnosed patients were reported to exhibit reduced baseline TCR diversity relative to healthy donors.

Germline V CDR1 and CDR2: MNHEY, SVGAGI. Trimming took off 6 bases at V and 2 bases at J, with 7 bases between the two ends. The CDR3 runs 13 residues. This clone was picked up a small number of times. Its antigen is not identified. The material sequenced was peripheral blood mononuclear cells (PBMCs). The V and J genes are TRBV6-5 and TRBJ2-2; D unclear. This TCR came from a human donor with classical Hodgkin lymphoma. CDR3 bases: TGTGCCAGCAGGATATCCAACACCGGGGAGCTGTTTTTT. Protein sequence: CASRISNTGELFF.